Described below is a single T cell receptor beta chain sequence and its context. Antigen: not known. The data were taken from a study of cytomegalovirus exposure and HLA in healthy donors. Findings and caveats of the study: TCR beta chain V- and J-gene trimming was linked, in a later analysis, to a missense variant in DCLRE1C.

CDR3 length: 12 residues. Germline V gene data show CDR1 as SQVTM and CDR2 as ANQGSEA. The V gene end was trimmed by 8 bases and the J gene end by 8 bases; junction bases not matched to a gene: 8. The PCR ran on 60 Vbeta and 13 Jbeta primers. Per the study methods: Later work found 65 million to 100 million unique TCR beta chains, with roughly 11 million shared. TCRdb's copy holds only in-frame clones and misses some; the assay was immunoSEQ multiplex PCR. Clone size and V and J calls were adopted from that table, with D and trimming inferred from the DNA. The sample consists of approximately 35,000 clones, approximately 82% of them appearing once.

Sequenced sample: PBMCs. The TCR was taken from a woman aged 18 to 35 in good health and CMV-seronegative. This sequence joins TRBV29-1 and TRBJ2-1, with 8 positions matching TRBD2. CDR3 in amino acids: CSTLLTSDEQFF. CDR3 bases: TGCAGCACCCTCCTGACTAGCGATGAGCAGTTCTTC.